The 5 T cell receptor beta chains presented below share a single source sample, sequenced in a study of graft-versus-host responses after intestinal transplantation. Libraries were prepared by immunoSEQ multiplex PCR; TCRdb keeps only in-frame clonotypes and omits some of them. The table has approximately 90,000 clones, approximately 90% seen once; the top ten hold around 0.3%. No antigen has been assigned to these receptors. The sample in question was unstimulated CD4+ T cells sorted from spleen or lymph node cells, obtained before transplant. The receptor set was obtained from a human donor who was the organ donor for an intestinal transplant.

The chain recombines TRBV12-5 with TRBJ2-7, with TRBD1 identical over 9 bases. The germline gives CDR1 LGHNT, CDR2 FRNRAP. V gave up 1 base and J gave up 2 bases; unmatched junction bases: 0. The CDR3 consists of 14 residues. The CDR3 DNA reads TGTGCTAGTGGTTTGGGACAGGGGGCCTACGAGCAGTACTTC. It yields the protein CASGLGQGAYEQYF.

A remark on this clone: At one boundary the junction diverges from the germline segment, which might be a read error. The rearrangement uses TRBV7-7 and TRBJ2-5; maybe TRBD1 (6 bases). This CDR3 contains 13 residues. Per germline, CDR1 SSHAT and CDR2 FNYEAQ (reference sequence). The chain's CDR3 is CASSLAGVETQYF. The CDR3 bases are TGTGCTAGCAGCTTAGCAGGGGTAGAGACCCAGTACTTC. Filled out from reference TRBV7-7 and TRBJ2-5, the complete variable domain reads GAGVSQSPRYKVTKRGQDVTLRCDPISSHATLYWYQQALGQGPEFLTYFNYEAQPDKSGLPSDRFSAERPEGSISTLTIQRTEQRDSAMYRCASSLAGVETQYFGPGTRLLVL.

In this sample, this clone turned up once. This chain links TRBV6-6 with TRBJ1-5; 10 bases agree with TRBD1. With 7 bases clipped from V and 8 bases from J, the junction kept 11 bases outside the gene matches. This CDR3 contains 15 residues. Germline CDR1 MNHNY, CDR2 SVGAGI (reference sequence). The CDR3 DNA follows: TGTGCCAGCAAGGAGGGGGGACAGGGGCGGGAGCCCCAGCATTTT. It specifies CASKEGGQGREPQHF.

Here the CDR3 DNA reads TGTGCCAGCAGTGAAGGGGGCAAGAACACTGAAGCTTTCTTT. It specifies CASSEGGKNTEAFF. The chain employs TRBV6-1 and TRBJ1-1, with D perhaps TRBD1 (5 bases). The CDR3 totals 14 residues. Germline CDR1 reads MNHNS; CDR2 reads SASEGT. Trimming removed 1 base from V and 1 base from J, with 7 bases in between.

The V and J genes are TRBV5-6 and TRBJ2-1, with D maybe TRBD2 (5 bases). Germline V gives CDR1 SGHDT, CDR2 YYEEEE. CDR3 length: 15 amino acids. The V gene lost 5 bases and the J gene lost 6 bases, with 18 bases spanning the gap. The CDR3 DNA reads as TGTGCCAGCAGATCCGGACTCCACGTCGGCAATGAGCAGTTCTTC. Translated: CASRSGLHVGNEQFF.